This T cell receptor (beta chain) was documented in a study of beta chain features in type 1 diabetes. Sequenced material consisted of expressed TCRB transcripts (all of the isolated RNA was reverse transcribed). Method: immunoSEQ multiplex PCR; TCRdb's copy keeps in-frame clones and lacks some. The top ten hold around 0.065% of the sample, which has 450,000 to 550,000 clones, around 30% seen once. Comment on this clone: Its antigen is unidentified.

Deletions cut 3 bases from V and 2 bases from J, with 7 bases between. The germline CDR1 and CDR2 sequences are KGHSH and LQKENI. CDR3 size: 14 residues. The study's findings and limits: Equally in patients and controls, PCR might preferentially amplify shorter templates.

The sequenced sample consisted of naive CD4+ T cells from blood. V gene TRBV18 combines with J gene TRBJ2-2, with a tentative D call TRBD1 (6 bases). The receptor was isolated from a man between 18 and 29 years old in good health. This CDR3 is CASSPGQNTGELFF. In DNA, the CDR3 is TGTGCCAGCTCACCGGGACAAAACACCGGGGAGCTGTTTTTT.